The clone carrying this TCR beta chain was found many times. The antigen remains undetermined. In germline, CDR1 is LGHDT, CDR2 YNNKEL (reference sequence). This CDR3 has 17 amino acids. Germline trimming cut 0 bases from V and 0 bases from J; bases unmatched to any gene: 6. This sample was included in a study of glioma-infiltrating T cells. Study-wide points: Tissue and blood shared very few CDR3 sequences. Above-expected tissue-blood divergence occurred in all gliomas, most in low-grade ones.

Amplification of TCR alpha and beta CDR3 regions from RNA used iRepertoire nested multiplex PCR. Tissue mRNA or PBMC total RNA, about 95-450 ng, went into one-step reverse transcription and amplification. TCRdb ran MiXCR on the multiplex PCR reads and lists one entry per CDR3 protein. The repertoire holds 35,000 to 45,000 distinct CDR3 sequences, with 20% to 25% as singletons. The TCR originated in a human donor with low-grade glioma or glioblastoma, undergoing nonglioma brain surgery, or in good health (not recorded which). Sequenced input: glioma tissue, nonneoplastic brain tissue, or PBMCs (not recorded which). The chain joins TRBV3-1 to TRBJ1-2, with 8 nucleotides matching TRBD1. The CDR3 here is CASSQEWAGGSNYGYTF. Here the CDR3 DNA reads TGTGCCAGCAGCCAAGAATGGGCAGGGGGCTCTAACTATGGCTACACCTTC.